This is a list of T cell receptor beta chains from one sample in a study of identical twins. TCRdb reanalysed the 5' RACE reads using MiXCR and keeps one entry per CDR3 protein. Of approximately 700,000 distinct CDR3 sequences listed, roughly 6.2% are singletons. The sequenced sample was naive T cells sorted from blood. These receptors were obtained from a man between 18 and 29 years old in good health. Each CDR3 is given with its conserved first and last residue. Each record gives: D gene, V gene, clone size, J gene, CDR3 protein, CDR3 DNA. The D gene is left open where the match is weak. Size is omitted from some rows. Given values are once, few, many or a class for expanded clones.

>.|TRBV9|few|TRBJ2-7
CASSGPSANVHEQYF
TGTGCCAGCAGCGGACCTAGCGCAAATGTCCACGAGCAGTACTTC
>TRBD2|TRBV5-1|few|TRBJ2-1
CASSTGLAGLDEQFF
TGCGCCAGCAGCACGGGACTAGCGGGCTTAGATGAGCAGTTCTTC
>.|TRBV5-6|.|TRBJ2-5
CASSLKRVKTQYF
TGTGCCAGCAGCTTGAAAAGGGTTAAGACCCAGTACTTC
>.|TRBV5-1|few|TRBJ1-2
CASKSGFRYDYGYTF
TGCGCCAGCAAATCAGGGTTCCGTTATGACTATGGCTACACCTTC
>.|TRBV2|few|TRBJ2-3
CASSVWGRKASTDTQYF
TGTGCCAGCAGTGTATGGGGCAGAAAAGCCAGCACAGATACGCAGTATTTT
>TRBD2|TRBV5-1|many|TRBJ2-1
CASSPSGRTYNEQFF
TGCGCCAGCAGCCCTAGCGGGAGGACCTACAATGAGCAGTTCTTC
>.|TRBV27|.|TRBJ2-6
CASSGPRGGSGANVLTF
TGTGCCAGCAGTGGCCCTAGGGGAGGATCTGGGGCCAACGTCCTGACTTTC
>.|TRBV20-1|many|TRBJ2-4
CSASVPFRAKNIQYF
TGCAGTGCTAGTGTACCATTTAGAGCCAAAAACATTCAGTACTTC
>.|TRBV5-1|many|TRBJ1-4
CASSLVNLGGEKLFF
TGCGCCAGCAGCTTGGTGAACTTGGGAGGTGAAAAACTGTTTTTT
>TRBD1|TRBV11-2|many|TRBJ1-5
CASSRDSGNQPQHF
TGTGCCAGCAGCAGGGACAGCGGGAATCAGCCCCAGCATTTT
>TRBD2|TRBV27|.|TRBJ2-3
CASRRDGRAGGTDTQYF
TGTGCCAGCAGGCGTGACGGGAGGGCCGGTGGCACAGATACGCAGTATTTT
>TRBD1|TRBV7-8|few|TRBJ2-4
CASSVGTGVTPWPAKNIQYF
TGTGCCAGCAGCGTCGGGACAGGGGTGACTCCGTGGCCCGCCAAAAACATTCAGTACTTC
>.|TRBV10-3|many|TRBJ1-3
CAISRTASPSDSGNTIYF
TGTGCCATCTCCCGGACAGCCTCCCCGTCCGACTCTGGAAACACCATATATTTT
>TRBD1|TRBV5-5|many|TRBJ2-3
CASSRDRAPDTQYF
TGTGCCAGCAGCAGAGACAGGGCCCCAGATACGCAGTATTTT
>.|TRBV28|.|TRBJ1-2
CASSHWDFNYGYTF
TGTGCCAGCAGTCACTGGGACTTTAACTATGGCTACACCTTC
>.|TRBV18|.|TRBJ2-7
CASSPGGRGNYEQYF
TGTGCCAGCTCACCCGGGGGCAGGGGTAACTACGAGCAGTACTTC
>.|TRBV6-4|many|TRBJ2-1
CASSPTGSNNEQFF
TGTGCCAGCAGCCCCACAGGTTCCAACAATGAGCAGTTCTTC
>.|TRBV6-1|many|TRBJ2-2
CASKVGTAGELFF
TGTGCCAGCAAGGTGGGAACGGCCGGGGAGCTGTTTTTT
>.|TRBV20-1|many|TRBJ1-6
CSARWRSSYNSPLHF
TGCAGTGCTAGATGGCGGAGCTCCTATAATTCACCCCTCCACTTT
>TRBD2|TRBV12-3/TRBV12-4|.|TRBJ2-5
CASRATSRWETQYF
TGTGCCAGCAGAGCGACTAGCCGGTGGGAGACCCAGTACTTC
>.|TRBV29-1|many|TRBJ1-1
CSVEARTGTEAFF
TGCAGCGTTGAAGCGCGAACGGGCACTGAAGCTTTCTTT
>.|TRBV7-9|few|TRBJ2-7
CASSPPQAYEQYF
TGTGCCAGCAGCCCCCCACAGGCCTACGAGCAGTACTTC
>.|TRBV7-2|many|TRBJ1-1
CASSLVDLNTEAFF
TGTGCCAGCAGCTTAGTTGATTTGAACACTGAAGCTTTCTTT
>TRBD1|TRBV27|.|TRBJ2-2
CASSFLGTGGGRSTGELFF
TGTGCCAGCAGTTTTCTGGGGACAGGGGGCGGCCGGTCCACCGGGGAGCTGTTTTTT
>TRBD1|TRBV4-1|many|TRBJ1-2
CASSQWDRDSGGYTF
TGCGCCAGCAGCCAATGGGACAGGGACTCTGGCGGCTACACCTTC
>.|TRBV28|few|TRBJ2-4
CASSLSAPSHPWDIQYF
TGTGCCAGCAGTTTATCAGCCCCCTCGCACCCGTGGGACATTCAGTACTTC
>.|TRBV25-1|many|TRBJ2-1
CASSLIIGYNEQFF
TGTGCCAGCAGCTTGATTATAGGGTACAATGAGCAGTTCTTC
>.|TRBV7-2|many|TRBJ1-1
CASSLLEWGEEYTEAFF
TGTGCCAGCAGCTTACTAGAATGGGGGGAAGAGTACACTGAAGCTTTCTTT
>TRBD2|TRBV24-1|many|TRBJ2-1
CATSDPRLAGVREQFF
TGTGCCACCAGTGACCCAAGACTAGCGGGAGTACGTGAGCAGTTCTTC
>.|TRBV3-1|.|TRBJ2-1
CASSQDRPLRGKSLGNEQFF
TGTGCCAGCAGCCAAGATCGCCCCCTTAGGGGAAAGTCCCTCGGGAATGAGCAGTTCTTC
>.|TRBV7-9|many|TRBJ2-5
CASDPETQYF
TGTGCCAGCGACCCCGAGACCCAGTACTTC
>TRBD2|TRBV19|few|TRBJ2-3
CASSTRGGRGYF
TGTGCCAGTAGTACCCGGGGGGGACGCGGGTATTTT
>TRBD1|TRBV29-1|many|TRBJ2-7
CSVQGATTYEQYF
TGCAGCGTACAGGGGGCGACCACCTACGAGCAGTACTTC
>.|TRBV2|many|TRBJ2-1
CAIRVGRANEQFF
TGTGCCATACGGGTCGGCAGGGCAAATGAGCAGTTCTTC
>.|TRBV7-3|.|TRBJ2-3
CASSPDRAVSDTQYF
TGTGCCAGCAGCCCGGACCGGGCCGTCTCAGATACGCAGTATTTT